This T cell receptor (beta chain) derives from a study of shared clonotypes between healthy human individuals (dated by TCRdb to the early 2020s). About the full investigation: The cohort included three men and a couple of women between 18 and 49 years of age. Per donor, three plates each were used for CD4 naive and CD4 memory, two for CD8 naive, and one for CD8 memory. To estimate repertoire size and how much clonotypes are shared between individuals, the study performed deep sequencing of blood TCR repertoires from 4 to 6 healthy adults. Per donor, leukapheresis produced somewhere between about 0.9 and 9.5 billion PBMCs. To increase sequencing depth and limit assay-specific biases, TCR repertoire library preparation and sequencing were carried out by different laboratories using diverse techniques.

This clone was observed a single time. Its antigen is not yet known. The input lacks base qualities; no much larger clone sits a single base away. The CDR3 goes from the cysteine to the phenylalanine over 15 residues. Only the CDR3 part of the read is kept: 45 bases, read in frame from the first base. Germline trimming amounts to 5 bases on V and 3 bases on J, with 6 as the count of junction bases outside the gene matches. The germline V gene sets CDR1 to MDHEN and CDR2 to SYDVKM. The research as a whole found: Sampling was restricted to blood, and TCR repertoires in tissues likely differ from the TCR repertoires found in blood. Compared with non-shared clonotypes, clonotypes shared by all four sorted-subset donors had higher generation probabilities. Pairwise subsampling led to the expectation that sequencing depth would affect the degree of clonotype sharing among donors. The small number of donors limited the genetic and exposure-history diversity represented. Naive subsets generally had larger estimated clonotype richness than memory subsets did. Sharing across a few donors was observed for around 5% of naive CD4, 3% to 4% of naive CD8, 2% to 2.5% of memory CD4, and about 0.39% of memory CD8 clonotypes. Even with the large sequencing depth, rarefaction of the sorted-subset datasets indicated that sequencing was incomplete.

TCR CDR3 regions were amplified from genomic DNA by multiplex PCR using the deep immunoSEQ assay. For each cell subset, the extracted genomic DNA was distributed evenly across all wells of several immunoSEQ 96-well plates, and each plate served as one replicate. For sorted subsets, each replicate PCR was loaded with about 200 ng genomic DNA, equivalent to about 30,000 T cell genomes. Purified libraries were measured with a Qubit 3.0 fluorometer, size-checked on a Bioanalyzer 2100, and measured again with the KAPA Library Quantification kit. Every immunoSEQ 96-well plate was sequenced on a dedicated single-read 150-cycle Illumina NextSeq 550 flow cell. As for the authors' bioinformatics: Because the immunoSEQ output held only junctional sequences and lacked quality scores, the filtering could not match the filtering applied to full-length reads. To assign V/J genes and CDR3, sequences were annotated against IMGT germline references using PyIR, a Python wrapper for IgBLAST v1.9. Reads were filtered out if the reads had weak V/J assignments (E-value above 1e-6), no CDR3, stop codons, out-of-frame junctions, or ambiguous translated residues. V3J clonotypes were defined as sequences sharing the same inferred V gene, J gene, and CDR3 amino acid sequence. The percentage overlap between two repertoires was calculated by dividing the number of shared unique clonotypes by the size of the smaller repertoire. Repertoire richness was assessed with RTK rarefaction, the Chao1 estimator, and Recon v2.1 estimates of unobserved clonotypes. For all TCRbeta clonotypes obtained by the gDNA method from a few donors, generation probabilities were computed with OLGA. Here the immuneACCESS table is served through TCRdb, limited to in-frame sequences with V and J called. Missing clones are a known gap in these copies; in checked studies unresolved V genes cover under half, and the rest lacks a known reason. From that table come the V and J calls and clone size; the DNA was used to work out D and trimming. This sample has roughly 2 million clones in its table, and approximately 96% of those were observed once. Roughly 0.13% of the sample is held by the ten biggest clonotypes.

The donors were healthy, HIV-negative adults with no recently reported acute infections or vaccinations. Every donor was a Caucasian adult residing in Nashville, Tennessee, USA. CD4+ T cells were enriched by magnetic negative selection; naive cells were then positively selected on CD45RA, and the negative fraction formed the memory subset. After blood collection by leukapheresis, PBMCs were isolated using Ficoll-Histopaque density gradient centrifugation and then cryopreserved in the vapor phase of liquid nitrogen. Purity and quantity of every magnetically sorted T cell population were checked by analytical flow cytometry. Genomic DNA was isolated from every sorted fraction and measured by UV absorbance on a Nanodrop 2000c.

Input material: naive CD4+ T cells sorted from blood. The cell subset or site label, as the study defines it: CD45RA+ positively selected. This chain is built from TRBV28 and TRBJ1-2; 10 of the junction bases match TRBD1. This TCR was sampled from a man aged 18 to 29 in good health. The CDR3: CASSQWTGGHYGYTF. The nucleotide sequence reads as follows: TGTGCCAGCAGTCAATGGACAGGGGGACACTATGGCTACACCTTC.